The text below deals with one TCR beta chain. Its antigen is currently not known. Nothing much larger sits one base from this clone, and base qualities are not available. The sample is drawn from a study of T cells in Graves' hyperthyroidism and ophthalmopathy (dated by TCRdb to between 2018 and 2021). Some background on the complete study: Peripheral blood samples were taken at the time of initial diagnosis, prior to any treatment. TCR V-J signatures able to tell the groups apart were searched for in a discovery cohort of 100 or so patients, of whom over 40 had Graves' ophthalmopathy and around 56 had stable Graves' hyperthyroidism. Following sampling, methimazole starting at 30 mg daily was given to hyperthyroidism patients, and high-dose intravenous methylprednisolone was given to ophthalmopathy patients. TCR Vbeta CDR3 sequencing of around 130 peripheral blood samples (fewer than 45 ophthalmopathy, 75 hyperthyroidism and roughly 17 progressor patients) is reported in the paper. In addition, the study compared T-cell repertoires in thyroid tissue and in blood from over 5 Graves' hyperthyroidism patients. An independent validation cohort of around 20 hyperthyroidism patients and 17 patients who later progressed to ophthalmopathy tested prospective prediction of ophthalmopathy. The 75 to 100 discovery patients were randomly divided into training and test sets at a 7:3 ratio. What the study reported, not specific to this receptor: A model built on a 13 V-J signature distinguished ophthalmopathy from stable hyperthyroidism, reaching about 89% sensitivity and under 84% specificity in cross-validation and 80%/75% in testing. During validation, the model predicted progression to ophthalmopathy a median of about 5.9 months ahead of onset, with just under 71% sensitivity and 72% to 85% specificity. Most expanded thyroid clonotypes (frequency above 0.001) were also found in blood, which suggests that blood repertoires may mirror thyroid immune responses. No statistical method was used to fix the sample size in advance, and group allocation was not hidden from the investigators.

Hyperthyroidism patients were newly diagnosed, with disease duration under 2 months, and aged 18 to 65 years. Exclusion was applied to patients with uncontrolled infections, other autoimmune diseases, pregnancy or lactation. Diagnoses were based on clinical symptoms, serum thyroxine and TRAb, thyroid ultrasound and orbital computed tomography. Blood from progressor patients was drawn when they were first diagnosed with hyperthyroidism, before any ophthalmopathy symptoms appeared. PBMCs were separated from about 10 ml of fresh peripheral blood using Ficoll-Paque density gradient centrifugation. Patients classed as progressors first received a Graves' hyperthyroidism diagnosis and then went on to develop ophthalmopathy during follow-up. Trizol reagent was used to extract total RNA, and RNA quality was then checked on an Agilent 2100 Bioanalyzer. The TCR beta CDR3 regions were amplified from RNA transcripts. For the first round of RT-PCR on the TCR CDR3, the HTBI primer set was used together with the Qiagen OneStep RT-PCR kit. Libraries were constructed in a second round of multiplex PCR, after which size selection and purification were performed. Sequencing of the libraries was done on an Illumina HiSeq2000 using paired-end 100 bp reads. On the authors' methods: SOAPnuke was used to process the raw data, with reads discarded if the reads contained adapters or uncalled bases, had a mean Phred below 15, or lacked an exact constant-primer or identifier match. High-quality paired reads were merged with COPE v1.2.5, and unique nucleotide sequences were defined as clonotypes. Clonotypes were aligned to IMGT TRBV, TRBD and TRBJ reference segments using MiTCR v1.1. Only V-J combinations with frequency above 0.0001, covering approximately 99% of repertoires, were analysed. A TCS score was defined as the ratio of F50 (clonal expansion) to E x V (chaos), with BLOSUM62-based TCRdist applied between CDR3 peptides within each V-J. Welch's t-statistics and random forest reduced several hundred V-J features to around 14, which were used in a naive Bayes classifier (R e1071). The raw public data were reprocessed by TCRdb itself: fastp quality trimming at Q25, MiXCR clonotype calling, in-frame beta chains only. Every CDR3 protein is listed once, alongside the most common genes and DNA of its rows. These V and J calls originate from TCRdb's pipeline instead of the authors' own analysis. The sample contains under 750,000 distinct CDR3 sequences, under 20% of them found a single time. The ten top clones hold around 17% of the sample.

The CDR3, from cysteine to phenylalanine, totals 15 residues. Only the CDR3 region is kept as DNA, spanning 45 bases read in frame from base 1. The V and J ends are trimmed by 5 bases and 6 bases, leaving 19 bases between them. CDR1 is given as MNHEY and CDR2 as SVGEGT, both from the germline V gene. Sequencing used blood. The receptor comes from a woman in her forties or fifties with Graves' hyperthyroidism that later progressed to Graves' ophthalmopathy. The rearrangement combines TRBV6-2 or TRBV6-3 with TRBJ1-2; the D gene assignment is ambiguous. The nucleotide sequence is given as TGTGCCAGCAGTCCGCGACACTCCTGGGGTGATGGCTACACCTTC. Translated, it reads CASSPRHSWGDGYTF.